This is a list of T cell receptor beta chains from one sample in a study of PD-1 blockade in classical Hodgkin lymphoma. TCRdb's table, derived via immunoSEQ multiplex PCR, lists solely in-frame clones and lacks some. This table has 30,000 to 35,000 clones, over 75% appearing once. The sequencing used CD4+ T cells from blood, collected at baseline. All receptors come from a human donor with classical Hodgkin lymphoma. Each CDR3 is given with its conserved first and last residue. Each record gives: V gene, clone size, J gene, D gene, CDR3 DNA, CDR3 protein. D genes are given only for firm matches. Rows may omit the clone size; those that give it use once, few, many or a size class.

TRBV27	-	TRBJ1-1	-	TGTGCCAGCAGTTTCCTCCGGGTGGGGGGTCACACTGAAGCTTTCTTT	CASSFLRVGGHTEAFF
TRBV29-1	-	TRBJ2-7	TRBD2	TGCAGCGTTGGTGGCCTCGGGCTAGCGGGTTCCTACGAGCAGTACTTC	CSVGGLGLAGSYEQYF
TRBV6-1	-	TRBJ1-5	TRBD1	TGTGCCAGCAGTGTATCAGGGGGCGCGGGAAGTCAGCCCCAGCATTTT	CASSVSGGAGSQPQHF
TRBV5-1	-	TRBJ1-4	-	TGCGCCAGCAGCTTGGGAGACAGGCCCGCGGTTTTT	CASSLGDRPAVF
TRBV5-6	-	TRBJ2-2	TRBD1	TGTGCCAGCAGCCTGGGACAGCGTTTCACCGGGGAGCTGTTTTTT	CASSLGQRFTGELFF
TRBV6-1	-	TRBJ1-2	-	TGTGCCAGCAGTGAAGCGCTGCAGGCCCCCTATGGCTACACCTTC	CASSEALQAPYGYTF
TRBV28	-	TRBJ2-3	TRBD2	TGTGCCAGCAGTTTACCGGCGGGAGGGGCGACAGATACGCAGTATTTT	CASSLPAGGATDTQYF
TRBV4-2	-	TRBJ2-1	-	TGTGCCAGCAGCCACCCGGCAGGGGACAACATCAATGAGCAGTTCTTC	CASSHPAGDNINEQFF
TRBV9	-	TRBJ2-7	-	TGTGCCAGCAGCGTCTCCCCGATCTACGAGCAGTACTTC	CASSVSPIYEQYF
TRBV30	-	TRBJ2-3	TRBD2	TGTGCCTGGAGATCTCCGGGCGGGAGTGGGACAGATACGCAGTATTTT	CAWRSPGGSGTDTQYF
TRBV6-5	-	TRBJ2-7	TRBD1	TGTGCCAGCAGGATTATGACAGGGGGCGGCGAGCAGTACTTC	CASRIMTGGGEQYF
TRBV4-1	-	TRBJ1-4	TRBD1	TGCGCCAGCAGCCAAGCCCCCCGACAGGGTGTGAAACTGTTTTTT	CASSQAPRQGVKLFF
TRBV5-1	-	TRBJ2-3	-	TGCGCCAGCAGCGTCGGGACTCGCACAGATACGCAGTATTTT	CASSVGTRTDTQYF
TRBV11-3	-	TRBJ2-7	-	TGTGCCAGCAGCGCCCGAAACAGCTACGAGCAGTACTTC	CASSARNSYEQYF
TRBV5-1	once	TRBJ2-2	-	TGCGCCAGCGCCCGGCGGGCAGGGTGGAACACCGGGGAGCTGTTTTTT	CASARRAGWNTGELFF
TRBV7-9	-	TRBJ1-1	-	TGTGCCAGCAGCTACACCCACCAAGGCACTGAAGCTTTCTTT	CASSYTHQGTEAFF
TRBV6-6	-	TRBJ2-1	TRBD1	TGTGCCAGCAGTTACTCGACAGGGGGCGGTGGCAATGAGCAGTTCTTC	CASSYSTGGGGNEQFF
TRBV11-1	-	TRBJ2-1	-	TGTGCCAGCAGCTTGCTTGTCAGCTCCTACAATGAGCAGTTCTTC	CASSLLVSSYNEQFF
TRBV18	-	TRBJ2-5	-	TGTGCCAGCTCACCACCGGTTACCGATTACCACGCCAAGAGATTCGAGGCCCAGTACTTC	CASSPPVTDYHAKRFEAQYF
TRBV5-6	-	TRBJ2-1	TRBD2	TGTGCCAGCAGCTCACTAGCGGGGGGCGAGTACAATGAGCAGTTCTTC	CASSSLAGGEYNEQFF
TRBV19	few	TRBJ1-4	-	TGTGCCAGTAGTAGACAGCCAACTAATGAAAAACTGTTTTTT	CASSRQPTNEKLFF
TRBV25-1	-	TRBJ2-5	TRBD1	TGTGCCAGCAGCGACATGCCGGGACAGGGGACCCAGTACTTC	CASSDMPGQGTQYF
TRBV30	-	TRBJ1-2	-	TGTGCCTGGACCCACGGGGGGGCAGGGGGCTACACCTTC	CAWTHGGAGGYTF
TRBV30	-	TRBJ1-2	-	TGTGCCTGGAGTGTCGAAGCTAACTATGGCTACACCTTC	CAWSVEANYGYTF
TRBV6-5	-	TRBJ2-5	TRBD1	TGTGCCAGCAGTTACTCGGGACAGGGAGCCGGAGAGACCCAGTACTTC	CASSYSGQGAGETQYF
TRBV2	-	TRBJ1-5	-	TGTGCCAGCAGTGAGGCAGGACCTCAGCCCCAGCATTTT	CASSEAGPQPQHF
TRBV9	-	TRBJ2-5	TRBD2	TGTGCCAGCAGCTCCCGTACTAGCGCGGGAGGTCGAGAGACCCAGTACTTC	CASSSRTSAGGRETQYF
TRBV14	-	TRBJ2-1	-	TGTGCCAGCAGCAACCTAGCGCGGGCCTACAATGAGCAGTTCTTC	CASSNLARAYNEQFF
TRBV27	-	TRBJ1-5	-	TGTGCCAGCAGTTTGAATGGCCTCGGGAATCAGCCCCAGCATTTT	CASSLNGLGNQPQHF
TRBV7-8	-	TRBJ1-2	-	TGTGCCAGCAGCTTAGCAGGAGCCCACGGCTACACCTTC	CASSLAGAHGYTF
TRBV30	once	TRBJ1-6	-	TGTGCCACCTTGGCAGGGGAAGTTAACTCCTATAATTCACCCCTCCACTTT	CATLAGEVNSYNSPLHF
TRBV5-1	-	TRBJ2-7	TRBD2	TGCGCCAGCAGCTTTGGTCTAGCGGGAGGCCTTGGGCACGAGCAGTACTTC	CASSFGLAGGLGHEQYF
TRBV4-1	-	TRBJ2-1	TRBD1	TGCGCCAGCAGCCTTACCGGGACAGGGTACAATGAGCAGTTCTTC	CASSLTGTGYNEQFF
TRBV5-1	-	TRBJ2-2	TRBD2	TGCGCCAGCCGGACTAGCGGGGGTTTCACCGGGGAGCTGTTTTTT	CASRTSGGFTGELFF
TRBV2	-	TRBJ2-5	-	TGTGCCAGCAGTGGACGTCAGGGTGAGACCCAGTACTTC	CASSGRQGETQYF
TRBV7-9	-	TRBJ2-1	TRBD2	TGTGCCAGCGCCGGGACTACCTATGGGGAGCAGTTCTTC	CASAGTTYGEQFF
TRBV7-8	-	TRBJ2-1	TRBD2	TGTGCCAGCAGCTTTAGCGGGAGGAGATCGGATGAGCAGTTCTTC	CASSFSGRRSDEQFF
TRBV6-1	-	TRBJ2-7	-	TGTGCCAGCAGTATCTTAAGTGTCTACGAGCAGTACTTC	CASSILSVYEQYF
TRBV11-2	-	TRBJ2-7	-	TGTGCCAGCAGCTTAGACCAGCAGTACTTC	CASSLDQQYF
TRBV30	once	TRBJ2-3	TRBD2	TGTGCCTGGAGGCCGGTGGGGGGGACTCGGAGTCCAGATACGCAGTATTTT	CAWRPVGGTRSPDTQYF
TRBV14	once	TRBJ1-1	-	TGTGCCAGCAGCCAATCCAACAAGGTTAGGGTGGGGAACACTGAAGCTTTCTTT	CASSQSNKVRVGNTEAFF
TRBV11-2	once	TRBJ2-7	TRBD1	TGTGCCAGCAGCTTAGATCAAACAGGGGGCGGGTACGAGCAGTACTTC	CASSLDQTGGGYEQYF
TRBV5-1	-	TRBJ1-2	TRBD1	TGCGCCAGCAGCACCCCGGACAGGGGTCGCCCTTATGGCTACACCTTC	CASSTPDRGRPYGYTF